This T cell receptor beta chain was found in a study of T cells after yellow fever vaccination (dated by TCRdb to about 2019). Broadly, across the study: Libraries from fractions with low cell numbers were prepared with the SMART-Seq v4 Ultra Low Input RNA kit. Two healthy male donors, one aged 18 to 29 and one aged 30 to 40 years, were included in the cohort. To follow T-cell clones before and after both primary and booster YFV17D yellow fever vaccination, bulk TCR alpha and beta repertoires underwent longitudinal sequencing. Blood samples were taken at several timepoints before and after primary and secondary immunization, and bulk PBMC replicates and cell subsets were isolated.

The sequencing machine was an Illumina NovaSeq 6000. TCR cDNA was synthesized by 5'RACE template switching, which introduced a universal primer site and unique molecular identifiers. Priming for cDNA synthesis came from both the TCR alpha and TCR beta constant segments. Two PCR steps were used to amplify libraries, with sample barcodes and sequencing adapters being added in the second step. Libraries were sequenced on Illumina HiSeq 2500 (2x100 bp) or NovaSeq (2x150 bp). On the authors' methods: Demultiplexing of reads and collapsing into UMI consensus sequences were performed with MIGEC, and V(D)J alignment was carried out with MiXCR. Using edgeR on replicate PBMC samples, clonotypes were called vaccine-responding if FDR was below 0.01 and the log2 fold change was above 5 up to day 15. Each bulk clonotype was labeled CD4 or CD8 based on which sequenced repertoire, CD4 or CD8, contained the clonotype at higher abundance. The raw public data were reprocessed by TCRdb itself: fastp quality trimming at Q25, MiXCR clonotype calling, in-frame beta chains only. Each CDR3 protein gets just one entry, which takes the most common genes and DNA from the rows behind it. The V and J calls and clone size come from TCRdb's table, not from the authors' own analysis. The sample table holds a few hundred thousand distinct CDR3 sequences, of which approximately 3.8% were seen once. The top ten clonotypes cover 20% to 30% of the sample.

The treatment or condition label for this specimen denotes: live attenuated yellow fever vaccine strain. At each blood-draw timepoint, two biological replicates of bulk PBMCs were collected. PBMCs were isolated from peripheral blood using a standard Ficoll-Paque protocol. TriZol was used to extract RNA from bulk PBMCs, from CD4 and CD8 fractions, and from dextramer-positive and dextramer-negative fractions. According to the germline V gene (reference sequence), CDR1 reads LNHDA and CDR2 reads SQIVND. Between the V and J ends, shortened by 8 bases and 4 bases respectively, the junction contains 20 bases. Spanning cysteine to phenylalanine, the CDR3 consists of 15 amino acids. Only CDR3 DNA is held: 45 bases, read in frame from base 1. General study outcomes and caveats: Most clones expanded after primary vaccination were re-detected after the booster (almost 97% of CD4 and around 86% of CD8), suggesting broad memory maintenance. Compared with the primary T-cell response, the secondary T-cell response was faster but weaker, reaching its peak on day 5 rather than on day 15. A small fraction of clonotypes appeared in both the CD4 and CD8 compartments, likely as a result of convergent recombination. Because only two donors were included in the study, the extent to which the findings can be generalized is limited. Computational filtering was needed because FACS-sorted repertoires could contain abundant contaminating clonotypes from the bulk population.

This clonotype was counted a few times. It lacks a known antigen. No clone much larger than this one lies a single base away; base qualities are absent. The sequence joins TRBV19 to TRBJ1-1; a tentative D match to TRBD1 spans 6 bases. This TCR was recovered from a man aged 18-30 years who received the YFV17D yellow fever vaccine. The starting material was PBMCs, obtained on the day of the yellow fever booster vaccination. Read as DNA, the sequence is TGTGCCAGTGCCCCCCTCGCGGGGGCCAGCACTGAAGCTTTCTTT. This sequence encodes CASAPLAGASTEAFF.